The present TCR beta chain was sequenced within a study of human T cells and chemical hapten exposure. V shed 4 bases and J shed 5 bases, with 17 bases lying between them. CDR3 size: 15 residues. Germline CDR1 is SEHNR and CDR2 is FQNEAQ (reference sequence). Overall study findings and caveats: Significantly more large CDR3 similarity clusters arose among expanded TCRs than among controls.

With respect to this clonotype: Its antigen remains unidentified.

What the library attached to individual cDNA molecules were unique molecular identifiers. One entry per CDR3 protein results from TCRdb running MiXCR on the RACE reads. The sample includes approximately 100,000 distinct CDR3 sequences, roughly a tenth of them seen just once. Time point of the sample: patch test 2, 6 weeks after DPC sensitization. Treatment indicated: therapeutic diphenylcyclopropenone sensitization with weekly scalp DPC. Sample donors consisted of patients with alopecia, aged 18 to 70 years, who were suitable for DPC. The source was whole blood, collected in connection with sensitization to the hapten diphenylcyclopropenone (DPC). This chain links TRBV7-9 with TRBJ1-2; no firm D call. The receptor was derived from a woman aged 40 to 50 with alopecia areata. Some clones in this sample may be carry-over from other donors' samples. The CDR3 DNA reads TGTGCCAGCAGCTCTAGCCCCGGACCGATATATGGCTACACCTTC. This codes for CASSSSPGPIYGYTF.